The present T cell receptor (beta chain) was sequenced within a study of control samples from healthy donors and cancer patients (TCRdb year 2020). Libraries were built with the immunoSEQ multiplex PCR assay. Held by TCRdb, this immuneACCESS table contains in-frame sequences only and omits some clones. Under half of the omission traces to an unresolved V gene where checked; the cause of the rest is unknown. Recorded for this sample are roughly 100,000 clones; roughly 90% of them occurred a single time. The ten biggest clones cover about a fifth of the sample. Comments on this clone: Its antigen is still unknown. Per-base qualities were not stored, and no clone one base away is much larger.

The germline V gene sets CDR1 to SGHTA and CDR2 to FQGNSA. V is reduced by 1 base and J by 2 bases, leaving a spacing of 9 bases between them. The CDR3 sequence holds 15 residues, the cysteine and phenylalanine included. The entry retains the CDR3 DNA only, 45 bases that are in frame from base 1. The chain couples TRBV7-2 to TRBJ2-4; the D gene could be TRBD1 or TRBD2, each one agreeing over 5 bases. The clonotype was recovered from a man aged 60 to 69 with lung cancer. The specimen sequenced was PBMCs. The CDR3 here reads CASSLVGATKNIQYF. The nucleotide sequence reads TGTGCCAGCAGCTTAGTCGGGGCGACCAAAAACATTCAGTACTTC.